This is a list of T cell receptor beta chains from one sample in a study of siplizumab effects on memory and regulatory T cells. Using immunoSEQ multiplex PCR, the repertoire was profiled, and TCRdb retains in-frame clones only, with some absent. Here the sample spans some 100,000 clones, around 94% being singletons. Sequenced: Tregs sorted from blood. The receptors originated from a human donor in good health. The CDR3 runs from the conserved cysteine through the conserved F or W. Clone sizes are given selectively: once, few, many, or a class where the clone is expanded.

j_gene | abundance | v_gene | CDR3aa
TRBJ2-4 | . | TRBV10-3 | CAISNRGRENIQYF
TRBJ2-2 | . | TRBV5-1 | CASSVITGFTGELFF
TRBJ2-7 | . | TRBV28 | CASSLGPDYGLDEQYF
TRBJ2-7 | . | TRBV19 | CATTPTLALPYEQYF
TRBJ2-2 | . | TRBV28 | CASSLQGGGGAGELFF
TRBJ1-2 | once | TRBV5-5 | CASSLVGIHGYTF
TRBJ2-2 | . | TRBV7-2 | CASSLALAEYTGELFF
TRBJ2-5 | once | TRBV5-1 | CASSLENLDGTQYF
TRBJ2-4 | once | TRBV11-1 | CASSLFNSGYF
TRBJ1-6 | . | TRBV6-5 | CASRQGFNSPLHF
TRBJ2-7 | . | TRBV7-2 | CASSSPGGRAVRF
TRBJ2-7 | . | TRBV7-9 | CASSINDRYYEQYF